The entry below describes one TCR beta chain. This CDR3 is built from 15 residues. Germline CDR1 reads SGDLS; CDR2 reads YYNGEE. With V trimmed by 4 bases and J by 6 bases, 4 bases remained unmatched. The sample is drawn from a study of blood T cell repertoires in COVID-19. As for the study in general: Specimens from acute and convalescent COVID-19 originated in the United States, Italy and Spain. Sources were T cells, B-cell-depleted T cells, or PBMCs; the material itself was cDNA or gDNA.

As handled by the study authors: Amplification from reference gene primers served as the basis for estimated nucleated cell counts. Sequencing used immunoSEQ multiplex PCR; TCRdb keeps in-frame clones, though not all of them. That table supplies the V and J calls and clone size; D and trimming were determined from the DNA. Of roughly 88,000 clones detected, around nine tenths appear once; the ten largest clones hold approximately 20%. Recruited during active infection, patients (from Seattle) were subsequently followed longitudinally. The sequence was obtained from a woman between 55 and 75 years old with COVID-19, enrolled during active disease. What was sequenced was peripheral blood. J is TRBJ2-1 and V is TRBV9, with 13 nucleotides matching TRBD2. The CDR3 DNA follows: TGTGCCAGCAGCTTAAGACTAGCGGGGGGCAATGAGCAGTTCTTC. Protein product: CASSLRLAGGNEQFF.